This TCR beta chain stems from a study of shared clonotypes between healthy human individuals. This CDR3 has 12 residues. Only in-frame clones appear in the TCRdb table, and some are missing; sequencing was by immunoSEQ multiplex PCR. The table has almost 700,000 clones, around 92% seen once; the top ten hold nearly 25%. Naive CD8 cells comprised CD45RO-negative, CCR7-positively selected cells, excluding terminally differentiated effector memory CD45RA+ cells. Only Caucasian adults living in Nashville, Tennessee served as donors. The chain has TRBV21-1 and TRBJ2-7. TRBV21-1 is tagged as a pseudogene. The sequenced material came from naive CD8+ T cells sorted from blood. The clonotype was recovered from a man aged 25-45 years in good health. This CDR3 reads CAGQSRVEEQYF. CDR3 coding DNA: TGTGCCGGCCAGTCAAGGGTGGAAGAGCAGTACTTC.